A single sample is the source of the 14 T cell receptor beta chains below, sequenced in a study of vaccination and CD4 T cells after COVID-19. Specified treatment: roughly nine-day PBMC culture with coronavirus spike peptide pools or control peptides (ViraFEST assay). Scientists ran DNA taken from cultured CD4+ T cells through the Oncomine TCR Beta short-read assay for sequencing. TCRdb re-called the PCR reads with MiXCR, one entry per CDR3 protein. The sample lists over 11,000 distinct CDR3 sequences, around 50% seen once, with approximately 8.4% in the top ten. These receptors are not linked to any known antigen. Sequences were derived from CD4+ T cells from blood, cultured in vitro, sampled before SARS-CoV-2 vaccination. The receptors were sampled from a human donor who had recovered from COVID-19.

The chain combines TRBV14 with TRBJ1-2, with a tentative D call TRBD1 (5 bases). Per germline, CDR1 SGHDN and CDR2 FVKESK. CDR3 length: 15 residues. Trimming cost V 1 base and J 2 bases, with 11 bases left between them. The CDR3 loop reads CASSQGRGLNYGYTF. For the CDR3, the DNA is TGTGCCAGCAGCCAAGGGCGGGGCCTCAACTATGGCTACACCTTC.

This clonotype was recorded a few times. The rearrangement joins TRBV27 to TRBJ1-1; D perhaps matches TRBD1 (6 bases). The CDR3 runs 13 residues. The ends were cut back, 7 bases at V and 0 bases at J, with 9 bases in the middle. Per the germline V gene, CDR1 is MNHEY and CDR2 is SMNVEV (reference sequence). CDR3 in amino acids: CASTQGMNTEAFF. CDR3 nucleotides: TGTGCCAGCACTCAGGGGATGAACACTGAAGCTTTCTTT.

This clonotype was counted only a few times. The gene calls are TRBV10-3 and TRBJ2-7; a weak D match, TRBD2 (6 bases). Germline CDR1 is ENHRY and CDR2 is SYGVKD. CDR3 size: 15 residues. Deletions cut 2 bases from V and 0 bases from J, with 11 bases between. The CDR3, as DNA: TGTGCCATCAGTGAGGTTATAGCGGACTCCTACGAGCAGTACTTC. It codes for CAISEVIADSYEQYF.

V gene TRBV6-1 combines with J gene TRBJ1-1; no clear D gene. Per germline, CDR1 MNHNS and CDR2 SASEGT. Trimming removed 7 bases at V and 0 bases at J, with 15 bases between. The CDR3 consists of 15 residues. The CDR3, as DNA: TGTGCCAGCACCCCAATGGCAGTTATGAACACTGAAGCTTTCTTT. This translates into CASTPMAVMNTEAFF.

This clonotype turned up a few times. The chain couples TRBV7-8 to TRBJ1-2; D remains unclear. From germline, CDR1 is SGHVS and CDR2 FQNEAQ. CDR3 length: 14 residues. Trimming pared 2 bases from V and 4 bases from J, leaving 11 bases between. CDR3 sequence (DNA): TGTGCCAGCAGCTTAAGTCTCAGGTCCTATGGCTACACCTTC. Amino acids: CASSLSLRSYGYTF.

The chain uses TRBV19 and TRBJ2-5; TRBD2 agrees at 8 bases. Germline CDR1 and CDR2: LNHDA and SQIVND (reference sequence). J gave up 5 bases and V 3 bases, and 5 bases lay outside the gene matches. The CDR3 sequence is 14 residues long. CDR3 in DNA: TGTGCCAGTAGTATTACTAGCGGCGCGGAGACCCAGTACTTC. Translating gives CASSITSGAETQYF.

The chain uses TRBV10-3 and TRBJ1-2; unclear D gene. Between the trimmed V and J ends, which lost 4 bases and 6 bases, there was a span of 12 bases. Germline assignment: CDR1 ENHRY and CDR2 SYGVKD. CDR3 length equals 13 residues. This CDR3 is CAISASGADGYTF. In DNA, the CDR3 is TGTGCCATCAGTGCGTCAGGAGCCGATGGCTACACCTTC.

The chain combines TRBV7-8 with TRBJ1-6; 7 bases align to TRBD1. V trimming: 4 bases; J trimming: 5 bases; junction bases outside the gene matches: 5. Germline lookup yields CDR1 SGHVS and CDR2 FQNEAQ. The CDR3 extends over 15 amino acids. CDR3 coding DNA: TGTGCCAGCAGCTCCTCCGGGACAGATAATTCACCCCTCCACTTT. This translates into CASSSSGTDNSPLHF.

The chain joins TRBV10-3 to TRBJ1-5; 9 nucleotides line up with TRBD1. The CDR3 contains 15 residues. Per germline, CDR1 ENHRY and CDR2 SYGVKD. Trimming took 3 bases from V and 7 from J; bases not matched to a gene: 7. As DNA, the CDR3 is TGTGCCATCAGTGATGGGACAGGGTCATCGCAGCCCCAGCATTTT. Amino acids: CAISDGTGSSQPQHF.

The chain recombines TRBV11-3 with TRBJ2-7; no reliable D call. The V end was cut by 8 bases, the J end by 2 bases, with 16 bases between. From germline, CDR1 is SGHNT and CDR2 YENEEA. There are 14 residues in the CDR3. The chain's CDR3 is CASATGGATYEQYF. The CDR3 region has the DNA TGTGCCAGCGCCACGGGCGGTGCTACCTACGAGCAGTACTTC.

This clonotype was counted between two and nine times. The rearrangement joins TRBV28 to TRBJ1-1; no reliable D call. The CDR3 is 15 residues long. CDR1 and CDR2 (germline): MDHEN, SYDVKM. Trimming removed 5 bases from V and 0 bases from J, with 13 bases in between. This chain's CDR3 is CASSPGEFVNTEAFF. CDR3 bases: TGTGCCAGCAGTCCCGGGGAGTTTGTGAACACTGAAGCTTTCTTT.

This clonotype appeared a few times. The V and J genes are TRBV6-1 and TRBJ1-5, with D unclear. The CDR3 covers 15 residues. CDR1 is MNHNS and CDR2 is SASEGT in the germline V gene. V lost 5 bases to trimming and J lost 1 base, with 12 bases between them. Here the CDR3 reads CASSPSALSNQPQHF. The CDR3 DNA reads as TGTGCCAGCAGTCCCAGTGCCTTGAGCAATCAGCCCCAGCATTTT.

The rearrangement links TRBV24-1 to TRBJ2-5, with TRBD2 matching 12 bases. Germline CDR1 KGHDR, CDR2 SFDVKD. Losses at the gene ends were 3 bases for V and 3 bases for J; bases not matched to a gene: 7. This CDR3 has 17 residues. In DNA form, the CDR3 reads TGTGCCACCAGTGATCCCCTTAGACTAGCGGGAGAAGAGACCCAGTACTTC. It is translated as CATSDPLRLAGEETQYF.

This clonotype was seen a single time. The chain joins TRBV19 to TRBJ1-2; TRBD1 might be the D (5 bases). Germline-derived CDR1 and CDR2 are LNHDA and SQIVND (reference sequence). V was shortened by 3 bases and J by 1 base, with 12 bases between the two germline ends. The CDR3 is made up of 15 amino acids. CDR3 sequence (DNA): TGTGCCAGTAGTATGGCAGGCGGGGGTAACTATGGCTACACCTTC. Protein sequence: CASSMAGGGNYGYTF.